This T cell receptor beta chain was sequenced in a study of blood T cell repertoires in COVID-19. For the study at large: Samples of COVID-19 (acute and convalescent) were obtained from the United States, Italy and Spain. PBMCs, B-cell-depleted T cells, or T cells were the source of the cDNA or gDNA that made up the material.

Original processing notes: Amplification of reference gene primers provided the estimated nucleated cell counts. Produced via immunoSEQ multiplex PCR; TCRdb's table is partial and in-frame only. V, J and clone size reflect that table, while D and trimming were determined from the DNA. This sample has 150,000 to 200,000 clones; approximately 91% occur once, and the top ten carry about 5.3%. The TCR comes from a man between 18 and 35 years old with COVID-19, enrolled during active disease. Sample: peripheral blood.

The CDR3 here is CAWIWPAGVAEGYTF. DNA for the CDR3: TGTGCCTGGATTTGGCCGGCGGGGGTCGCGGAGGGCTACACCTTC. The rearrangement joins TRBV30 to TRBJ1-2; weak D call: TRBD1 (5 bases). Germline V gene data show CDR1 as GTSNPN and CDR2 as SVGIG (reference sequence). The CDR3 is 15 residues long. V dropped 4 bases and J dropped 8 bases, with 23 bases sitting between them.